Below, 16 T cell receptor beta chains from the same sample are listed, as sequenced in a study of shared clonotypes between healthy human individuals. Here immunoSEQ multiplex PCR was the method, and the copy in TCRdb shows in-frame clones only, minus some. The table includes hundreds of thousands of clones, 72% detected once. The sample was memory CD4+ T cells sorted from blood. Subset in this sample: CD45RA-negative fraction. The origin of the receptors is a woman in her twenties or thirties in good health.

This clone has only a few counts. V is TRBV28 and J is TRBJ1-2, with TRBD1 identical over 9 bases. The CDR3 has 16 amino acids. V was clipped by 2 bases and J by 0 bases; unmatched bases: 4. Germline assignment: CDR1 MDHEN and CDR2 SYDVKM. The CDR3, as DNA: TGTGCCAGCAGTTTACTCGGGACAGGGACTAACTATGGCTACACCTTC. As protein: CASSLLGTGTNYGYTF.

The genes are TRBV5-5 and TRBJ2-2; D gene uncertain. CDR1 and CDR2 (germline): SGHKS, YYEKEE (reference sequence). Trimming cost V 0 bases and J 1 base, with 10 bases left between them. The CDR3 loop spans 16 amino acids. The CDR3 reads CASSLGLVGNTGELFF. In nucleotides, the CDR3 is TGTGCCAGCAGCTTGGGGCTAGTTGGGAACACCGGGGAGCTGTTTTTT.

The sample holds a few counts of this clone. This chain links TRBV18 with TRBJ2-1; TRBD1 matches 9 bases. The V and J ends lost 2 bases and 3 bases, in that order; junction bases with no gene match: 8. The CDR3 covers 17 residues. Germline lookup yields CDR1 KGHSH and CDR2 LQKENI. CDR3 protein: CASSPIEVGQGYNEQFF. CDR3 coding DNA: TGTGCCAGCTCACCAATAGAAGTGGGACAGGGCTACAATGAGCAGTTCTTC.

The chain carries TRBV15 and TRBJ1-1, with TRBD1 matching over 8 bases. The CDR3 loop spans 13 amino acids. Trimming removed 5 bases from V and 4 bases from J; junction bases left unmatched: 3. Germline-derived CDR1 and CDR2 are LNHNV and YYDKDF (reference sequence). The CDR3 bases are TGTGCCACCAGCGGACAGGGCCGCACTGAAGCTTTCTTT. This gives the protein CATSGQGRTEAFF. Drawing the rest from reference TRBV15 and TRBJ1-1, the complete variable domain is DAMVIQNPRYQVTQFGKPVTLSCSQTLNHNVMYWYQQKSSQAPKLLFHYYDKDFNNEADTPDNFQSRRPNTSFCFLDIRSPGLGDTAMYLCATSGQGRTEAFFGQGTRLTVV.

The chain has TRBV10-1 and TRBJ2-3; unclear D gene. Germline V gives CDR1 WNHNN, CDR2 SYGVQD (reference sequence). The CDR3 is 15 amino acids. The V gene lost 0 bases and the J gene lost 1 base, with 8 bases spanning the gap. The CDR3 DNA reads TGCGCCAGCAGTGAGTCAAAGGTCGGCACAGATACGCAGTATTTT. Encoded protein: CASSESKVGTDTQYF.

V gene TRBV10-3 combines with J gene TRBJ2-3, with TRBD1 identical over 9 bases. This CDR3 spans 16 amino acids. The V gene end was trimmed by 5 bases and the J gene end by 2 bases; junction bases not matched to a gene: 8. Germline V gene data show CDR1 as ENHRY and CDR2 as SYGVKD. The CDR3 loop reads CAISSGQGRPTDTQYF. As DNA, the CDR3 is TGTGCCATCAGTTCAGGACAGGGGAGGCCCACAGATACGCAGTATTTT.

In this sample, this clone turned up many times. For the CDR3, the DNA is TGTGCCAGCTCACCAGCAGGTGGGGCTCAGCCCCAGCATTTT. Translated, it gives CASSPAGGAQPQHF. This chain connects TRBV18 to TRBJ1-5; a possible D gene is TRBD1 (5 bases). This CDR3 comprises 14 residues. The V end lost 2 bases, the J end lost 6 bases, and 11 bases lay between the germline ends. Germline V gene sequence: CDR1 KGHSH, CDR2 LQKENI.

The CDR3 region is CASSRTLGETQYF. The CDR3 DNA follows: TGTGCCAGCAGTAGGACTCTTGGGGAGACCCAGTACTTC. The gene calls are TRBV11-2 and TRBJ2-5; D is possibly TRBD2 (5 bases). From germline, CDR1 is SGHAT and CDR2 FQNNGV. The germline V and J ends were trimmed by 6 bases and 5 bases, with 13 bases remaining between them. The CDR3 has 13 amino acids. The complete variable domain, with remaining parts taken from reference TRBV11-2 and TRBJ2-5, reads EAGVAQSPRYKIIEKRQSVAFWCNPISGHATLYWYQQILGQGPKLLIQFQNNGVVDDSQLPKDRFSAERLKGVDSTLKIQPAKLEDSAVYLCASSRTLGETQYFGPGTRLLVL.

This chain uses TRBV6-1 with TRBJ2-7; tentative D call: TRBD1 (5 bases). Germline CDR1 and CDR2: MNHNS and SASEGT. V gave up 4 bases and J gave up 7 bases, with 14 bases separating them. The CDR3 consists of 13 residues. The CDR3 is CASSADLSGEQYF. The CDR3 DNA sequence: TGTGCCAGCAGTGCGGACCTTTCAGGGGAGCAGTACTTC.

The chain couples TRBV7-6 to TRBJ2-1; TRBD2 might be the D (5 bases). The germline V gene encodes CDR1 SGHVS and CDR2 FNYEAQ. Trimming shortened V by 5 bases and J by 8 bases, and 10 bases separated the two germline ends. The CDR3 loop spans 12 amino acids. The DNA of the CDR3 is TGTGCCAGCAGCGCTAGCCAGTATGAGCAGTTCTTC. Its translation is CASSASQYEQFF.

This chain connects TRBV12-5 to TRBJ2-1; TRBD1 or TRBD2 may be the D gene (5 bases each). Germline CDR1 is LGHNT and CDR2 is FRNRAP. The V gene lost 4 bases and the J gene lost 4 bases, with 11 bases spanning the gap. The CDR3 runs to 14 residues. The CDR3 DNA is TGTGCTAGTGGTTCTGGGGGATTTTACAATGAGCAGTTCTTC. Encoded protein: CASGSGGFYNEQFF.

This chain joins TRBV9 and TRBJ1-5, with D tentatively TRBD1 (6 bases). The germline V gene encodes CDR1 SGDLS and CDR2 YYNGEE. CDR3 size: 14 residues. V gave up 3 bases and J gave up 5 bases, with 12 bases separating them. The CDR3 spells CASSEGGDHQPQHF. The CDR3 DNA is TGTGCCAGCAGCGAGGGGGGGGATCATCAGCCCCAGCATTTT.

This clone turned up a few times. The J gene is TRBJ1-5, the V gene TRBV2; D is perhaps TRBD1 (5 bases). Germline CDR1 and CDR2: SNHLY and FYNNEI. The length of the CDR3 is 13 residues. V was cut by 7 bases and J by 6 bases, with 13 bases left in between. This chain's CDR3 is CASTEQGGQPQHF. Here the CDR3 DNA reads TGTGCCAGCACTGAGCAGGGTGGTCAGCCCCAGCATTTT.

The CDR3 region is CASSLEDSPTGSQETQYF. DNA of the CDR3: TGTGCCAGCAGTCTAGAGGACAGTCCCACCGGGTCACAAGAGACCCAGTACTTC. The chain employs TRBV27 and TRBJ2-5; D possibly corresponds to TRBD1 (6 bases). The CDR3 extends over 18 amino acids. V was pared by 5 bases and J by 2 bases, with 24 bases between. Germline CDR1 is MNHEY and CDR2 is SMNVEV (reference sequence).

The chain employs TRBV15 and TRBJ2-7; 10 bases map to TRBD1. V lost 4 bases and J lost 6; bases outside the gene matches: 3. The length of the CDR3 is 13 residues. CDR1 is LNHNV, CDR2 YYDKDF, per germline (reference sequence). The CDR3 is CATSIWTGGEQYF. In DNA, the CDR3 is TGTGCCACCAGCATCTGGACAGGGGGCGAGCAGTACTTC.

The chain carries TRBV29-1 and TRBJ2-3; the D gene could be TRBD1 or TRBD2 (5 bases each). Per germline, CDR1 SQVTM and CDR2 ANQGSEA. The CDR3 runs to 12 residues. The germline V and J ends were trimmed by 4 bases and 4 bases, with 9 bases remaining between them. The CDR3: CSVVQEADTQYF. The CDR3 nucleotides are TGCAGCGTTGTACAGGAGGCAGATACGCAGTATTTT.